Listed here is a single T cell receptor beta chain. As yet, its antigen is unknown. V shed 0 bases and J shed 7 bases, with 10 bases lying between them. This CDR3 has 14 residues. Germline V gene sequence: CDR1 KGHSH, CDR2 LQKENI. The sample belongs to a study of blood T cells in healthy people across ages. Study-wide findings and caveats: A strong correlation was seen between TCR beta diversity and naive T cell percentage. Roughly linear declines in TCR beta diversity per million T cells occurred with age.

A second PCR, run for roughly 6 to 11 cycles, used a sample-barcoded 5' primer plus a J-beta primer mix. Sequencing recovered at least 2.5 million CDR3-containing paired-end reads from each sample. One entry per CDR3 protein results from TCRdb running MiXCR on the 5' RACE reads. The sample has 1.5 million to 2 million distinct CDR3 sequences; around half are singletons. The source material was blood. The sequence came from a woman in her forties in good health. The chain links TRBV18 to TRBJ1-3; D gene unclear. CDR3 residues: CASSPPGQRNTIYF. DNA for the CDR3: TGTGCCAGCTCACCACCGGGTCAGAGGAACACCATATATTTT.